This T cell receptor beta chain appears in the sequencing data of a study of blood T cell repertoires in COVID-19. The overall study: Sample material is recorded as cDNA or gDNA derived from T cells, B-cell-depleted T cells, or PBMCs.

Germline V gene data show CDR1 as SEHNR and CDR2 as FQNEAQ (reference sequence). With V trimmed by 6 bases and J by 1 base, 5 bases remained unmatched. The CDR3 totals 14 residues. The repertoire was sequenced with immunoSEQ multiplex PCR; TCRdb's copy has only in-frame clones and lacks some. This sample has about 300,000 clones; more than 75% occur once, and the top ten carry about 1.6%. The sequence came from a woman between 35 and 50 years old who had recovered from COVID-19. The sample taken for sequencing was peripheral blood. The genes are TRBV7-9 and TRBJ1-2; 7 nucleotides align to TRBD1. CDR3 sequence: CASSLGQSNYGYTF. In DNA, the CDR3 is TGTGCCAGCAGTTTGGGACAGAGTAACTATGGCTACACCTTC.